These T cell receptor beta chains were read from a single sample in a study of cytomegalovirus exposure and HLA in healthy donors. Only in-frame clones appear in the TCRdb table, and some are missing; sequencing was by immunoSEQ multiplex PCR. Here the sample spans fewer than 140,000 clones, about 75% being singletons. The material sequenced was PBMCs. These receptors were obtained from a male donor in good health and CMV-seropositive. Both conserved end residues are part of each CDR3. D genes are given only for firm matches. Rows give clone size only sometimes, using once, few, many, or a class for an expanded clone.

j_call d_call clone_size v_call cdr3_nt cdr3_aa
TRBJ2-7 TRBD1 - TRBV27 TGTGCCAGCAGGGGACAGGGACAGTGGTACGAGCAGTACTTC CASRGQGQWYEQYF
TRBJ1-5 - - TRBV6-1 TGTGCCAGCAGTGGCGGGGGGCCTAGCAATCAGCCCCAGAATTTT CASSGGGPSNQPQNF
TRBJ2-7 TRBD2 - TRBV7-9 TGTGCCAGCAGCTTGGGGCTAGCGGTCTACGAGCAGTACTTC CASSLGLAVYEQYF
TRBJ1-5 - - TRBV6-1 TGTGCCAGCAGACAGCTCAATCAGCCCCAGCATTTT CASRQLNQPQHF
TRBJ2-7 - - TRBV28 TGTGCCAGCAGTTCCGGACATAAATATACCTACGAGCAGTACTTC CASSSGHKYTYEQYF
TRBJ2-3 TRBD2 - TRBV14 TGTGCCAGCAGCCAATGGCGGGAGAGAAGCACGTTTGATACGCAGTATTTT CASSQWRERSTFDTQYF
TRBJ2-7 TRBD1 - TRBV5-6 TGTGCCAGCAGCTTTAAAAGAACAGGGGGTTCCTACGAGCAGTACTTC CASSFKRTGGSYEQYF
TRBJ1-3 - - TRBV23-1 TGCGCCAGCAGTCAATCCCTGGGGAGACCTGGAAACACCATATATTTT CASSQSLGRPGNTIYF
TRBJ1-2 - - TRBV27 TGTGCCAGCGGACAGAACTATGGCTACACCTTC CASGQNYGYTF
TRBJ2-1 TRBD1 - TRBV5-4 TGTGCCAGCAGCTTATCCGGGACAGGGGACAATGAGCAGTTCTTC CASSLSGTGDNEQFF
TRBJ2-1 TRBD1 - TRBV5-4 TGTGCCGTCCAGGGGGCGTCGAGATTGAATGAGCAGTTCTTC CAVQGASRLNEQFF
TRBJ2-7 TRBD1 - TRBV30 TGTGCCTGGGGACAGGGTCCCTCCTACGAGCAGTACTTC CAWGQGPSYEQYF
TRBJ1-1 - - TRBV7-3 TGTGCCAGCAGGGACAGCTGGAACACTGAAGCTTTCTTT CASRDSWNTEAFF
TRBJ2-1 - - TRBV14 TGTGCCAGCAGCCAAGAGATCCAGGTGAATGAGCAGTTCTTC CASSQEIQVNEQFF
TRBJ2-3 TRBD2 - TRBV5-1 TGCGCCAGCACCCAGCGGGGCGGCACAGATACGCAGTATTTT CASTQRGGTDTQYF
TRBJ2-7 TRBD1 - TRBV19 TGTGCCAGTAGTATCCCGGGACAGAGTTACGAGCAGTACTTC CASSIPGQSYEQYF
TRBJ1-4 - - TRBV11-2 TGTGCCAGCAGCTTACCCAATAATGAAAAACTGTTTTTT CASSLPNNEKLFF
TRBJ1-2 TRBD1 - TRBV10-3 TGTGCCATCAATCCCGGACAGGGGCGCCCCGGGGACTATGGCTACACCTTC CAINPGQGRPGDYGYTF
TRBJ1-6 TRBD1 few TRBV6-5 TGTGCCAGCAGTCGGGACAGGAATTCACCCCTCCACTTT CASSRDRNSPLHF
TRBJ2-7 TRBD2 - TRBV6-1 TGTGCCAGCACTAAGCCTAGCGGACCCTACGAGCAGTACTTC CASTKPSGPYEQYF
TRBJ1-6 TRBD1 few TRBV4-2 TGTGCCAGCAGCCAGGGGACAGGGGTGGATTCACCCCTCCACTTT CASSQGTGVDSPLHF
TRBJ1-3 TRBD1 - TRBV13 TGTGCCAGCAGCCTGAGACGACAGGGTAGCCTACTTTCCTCTGGAAACACCATATATTTT CASSLRRQGSLLSSGNTIYF
TRBJ1-1 - - TRBV7-2 TGTGCCAGCAGCTCCCGACGGACACCTGACACTGAAGCTTTCTTT CASSSRRTPDTEAFF
TRBJ1-2 - - TRBV28 TGTGCCAGCACCCTCCCCCCCGGAACCCGGGGTGGCTACACCTTC CASTLPPGTRGGYTF
TRBJ1-3 - few TRBV9 TGTGCCGTCTCCCCGTGCTCTGGAAACACCATATATTTT CAVSPCSGNTIYF
TRBJ2-5 TRBD1 - TRBV15 TGTGCCACCCAGAAAGACAGGGGGCGAGAGACCCAGTACTTC CATQKDRGRETQYF
TRBJ1-5 - - TRBV19 TGTGCCAGTAGTTGGTCCAGGCGCAATCAGCCCCAGCATTTT CASSWSRRNQPQHF
TRBJ2-1 TRBD2 - TRBV30 TGTGCCTGGGGGACTAGCGGGTTTGGTGAGCAGTTCTTC CAWGTSGFGEQFF
TRBJ2-7 - - TRBV4-3 TGCGCCAGCGGCCAATGGACACGCCGTAGCTCCTACGAGCAGTACTTC CASGQWTRRSSYEQYF
TRBJ1-1 - few TRBV28 TGTGCCAGCAGTTTTCGGGGGGGGCGGACTGAAGCTTTCTTT CASSFRGGRTEAFF
TRBJ1-6 - - TRBV4-3 TGCGCCAGCAGCCAAGATCTACAGGGTTTACATTCACCCCTCCACTTT CASSQDLQGLHSPLHF
TRBJ2-7 TRBD2 - TRBV28 TGTGCCAGCAGCCAGACTAGCGGAAGCTCCTACGAGCAGTACTTC CASSQTSGSSYEQYF
TRBJ2-5 - - TRBV7-2 TGTGCCAGCAGCTTAGGAGGGGGGGGCGCAGGGGAGACCCAGTACTTC CASSLGGGGAGETQYF
TRBJ1-6 - few TRBV18 TGTGCCAGCTCAGAATACGATCGGAATTCACCCCTCCACTTT CASSEYDRNSPLHF
TRBJ1-2 - - TRBV5-4 TGTGCCAGCAGCCTCTGGGGAGGCTATGGCTACACCTTC CASSLWGGYGYTF
TRBJ2-7 TRBD1 few TRBV5-4 TGTGCCAGCAGCTACAGGGGGCCCGAGCAGTACTTC CASSYRGPEQYF
TRBJ1-5 - - TRBV28 TGTGCCAGCAGTTTTCACGGGGTAGGTCAGCCCCAGCATTTT CASSFHGVGQPQHF
TRBJ2-5 TRBD2 - TRBV5-1 TGCGCCAGCAGCGGCGGGTTAGCGGGAGCCCCTCAGACCCAGTACTTC CASSGGLAGAPQTQYF
TRBJ2-7 TRBD1 once TRBV18 TGTGCCAGCTCATCTACCGGGACAGGGGGGGATGAGCAGTACTTC CASSSTGTGGDEQYF
TRBJ2-2 TRBD2 once TRBV7-9 TGTGCCAGCAGCCCTGCTAGCGGGATCACGACCGGGGAGCTGTTTTTT CASSPASGITTGELFF
TRBJ1-5 - - TRBV4-3 TGCGCCAGCAGCCAAGCTCTAAATCAGCCCCAGCATTTT CASSQALNQPQHF
TRBJ2-7 - - TRBV20-1 TGCAGTGCGTCTTTGACAGGTTCTTACTTC CSASLTGSYF
TRBJ1-1 - few TRBV6-5 TGTGCCAGCAGGGCCGCCTGGAGGGGCACTGAAGCTTTCTTT CASRAAWRGTEAFF
TRBJ2-1 TRBD1 - TRBV5-6 TGTGCCAGCAGCTTCCGGACAGGGAGCTCCTACAATGAGCAGTTCTTC CASSFRTGSSYNEQFF
TRBJ2-5 TRBD2 few TRBV7-6 TGTGCCAGCAGCCCGCGACGGGGGGACCCTGGGGGGACCCAGTACTTC CASSPRRGDPGGTQYF
TRBJ2-1 - - TRBV11-3 TGTGCCAGCAGCTTAGACCCCGAGGACAATGAGCAGTTCTTC CASSLDPEDNEQFF
TRBJ2-5 - - TRBV27 TGTGCCAGCAGTTCCTCCCTGAGGCAAGAGACCCAGTACTTC CASSSSLRQETQYF
TRBJ1-5 TRBD1 - TRBV28 TGTGCCAGCAGAAACACGGGAACAGGGGGGGATAGCAATCAGCCCCAGCATTTT CASRNTGTGGDSNQPQHF
TRBJ2-7 - - TRBV4-1 TGCGCCAGCAGCCAAGATTCTTCGAGGCAGTACTTC CASSQDSSRQYF